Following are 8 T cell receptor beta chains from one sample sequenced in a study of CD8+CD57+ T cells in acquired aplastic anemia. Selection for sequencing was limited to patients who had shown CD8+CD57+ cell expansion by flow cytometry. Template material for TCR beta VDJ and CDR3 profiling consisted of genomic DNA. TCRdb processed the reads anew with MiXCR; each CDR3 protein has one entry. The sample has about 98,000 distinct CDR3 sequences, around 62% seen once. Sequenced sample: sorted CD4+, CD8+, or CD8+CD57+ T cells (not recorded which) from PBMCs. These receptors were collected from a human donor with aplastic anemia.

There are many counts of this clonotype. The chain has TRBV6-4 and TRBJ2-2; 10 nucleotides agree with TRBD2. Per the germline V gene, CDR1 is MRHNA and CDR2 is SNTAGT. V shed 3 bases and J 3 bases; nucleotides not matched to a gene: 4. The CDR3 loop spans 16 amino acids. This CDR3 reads CASSELAGSHTGELFF. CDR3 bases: TGTGCCAGCAGTGAACTAGCGGGATCGCACACCGGGGAGCTGTTTTTT.

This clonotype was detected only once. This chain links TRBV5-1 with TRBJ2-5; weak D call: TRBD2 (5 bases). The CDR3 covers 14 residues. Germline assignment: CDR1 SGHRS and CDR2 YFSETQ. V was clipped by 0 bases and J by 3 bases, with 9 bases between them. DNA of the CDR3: TGCGCCAGCAGCTTGGTGCCCGGGGAAGAGACCCAGTACTTC. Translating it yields CASSLVPGEETQYF.

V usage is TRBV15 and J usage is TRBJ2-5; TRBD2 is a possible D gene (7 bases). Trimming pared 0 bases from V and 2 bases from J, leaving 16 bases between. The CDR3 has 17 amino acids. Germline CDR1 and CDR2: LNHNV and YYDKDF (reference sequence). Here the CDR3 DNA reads TGTGCCACCAGCAGAGATGATTTCGGGGGGCGGCAAGAGACCCAGTACTTC. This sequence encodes CATSRDDFGGRQETQYF.

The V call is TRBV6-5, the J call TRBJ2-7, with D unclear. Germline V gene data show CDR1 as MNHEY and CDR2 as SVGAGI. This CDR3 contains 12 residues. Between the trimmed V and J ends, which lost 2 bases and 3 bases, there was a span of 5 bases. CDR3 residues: CASSYADYEQYF. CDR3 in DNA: TGTGCCAGCAGTTACGCAGACTACGAGCAGTACTTC.

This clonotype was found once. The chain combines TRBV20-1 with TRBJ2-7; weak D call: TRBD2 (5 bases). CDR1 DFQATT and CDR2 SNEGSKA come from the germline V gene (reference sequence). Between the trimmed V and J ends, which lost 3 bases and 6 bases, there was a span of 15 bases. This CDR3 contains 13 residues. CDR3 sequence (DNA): TGCAGTGCTAGTTATAACGCAGCGGCCGAGCAGTACTTC. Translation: CSASYNAAAEQYF.

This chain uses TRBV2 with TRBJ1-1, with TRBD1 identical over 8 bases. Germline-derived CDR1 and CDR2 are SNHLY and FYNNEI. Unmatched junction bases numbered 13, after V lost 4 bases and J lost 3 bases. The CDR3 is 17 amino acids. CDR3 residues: CASSVRGTGGLDTEAFF. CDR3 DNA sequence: TGTGCCAGCAGTGTGAGGGGTACAGGGGGTTTGGACACTGAAGCTTTCTTT.

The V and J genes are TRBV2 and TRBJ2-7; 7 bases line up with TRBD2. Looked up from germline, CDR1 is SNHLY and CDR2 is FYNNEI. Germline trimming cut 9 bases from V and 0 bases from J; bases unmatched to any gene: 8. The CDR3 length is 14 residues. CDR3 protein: CASSRDYTSYEQYF. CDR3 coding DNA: TGTGCCAGTTCCAGGGACTACACCTCCTACGAGCAGTACTTC.

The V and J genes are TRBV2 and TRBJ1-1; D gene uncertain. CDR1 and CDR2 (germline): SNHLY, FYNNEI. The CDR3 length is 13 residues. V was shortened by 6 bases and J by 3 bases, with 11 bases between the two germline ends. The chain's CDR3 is CASRENWDTEAFF. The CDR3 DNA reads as TGTGCCAGCAGGGAAAATTGGGACACTGAAGCTTTCTTT.